This T cell receptor beta chain appears in the sequencing data of a study of T-cell reconstitution after alpha-beta-depleted transplantation in children. The CDR3 runs 13 residues. Trimming took off 0 bases at V and 3 bases at J, with 6 bases between the two ends. The V gene's germline CDR1 is MNHEY and CDR2 SVGAGI. This clonotype was seen ten or more times. Preparation of the TCRbeta library involved a method that used unique molecular identifiers. A single record per CDR3 protein comes from TCRdb applying MiXCR to the PCR reads. Of fewer than 400,000 distinct CDR3 sequences listed, 20% are singletons.

Specimen: PBMCs from the stem cell graft donor, collected from the stem cell graft. The source of this sequence is a human donor who donated a stem cell graft to a child with acute myeloid leukemia. The rearrangement joins TRBV6-5 to TRBJ2-7; no reliable D call. The CDR3 DNA sequence: TGTGCCAGCAGTTACTCTTCCAACTACGAGCAGTACTTC. Protein sequence: CASSYSSNYEQYF.